These 15 T cell receptor beta chains came from one sample sequenced in a study of blood T cell repertoires in COVID-19. Here immunoSEQ multiplex PCR was the method, and the copy in TCRdb shows in-frame clones only, minus some. The sample consists of 150,000 to 170,000 clones, under 85% of them appearing once. Sequencing was done on a sample of peripheral blood. The receptors originated from a woman of 80 years or more with acute or convalescent COVID-19.

The V gene is TRBV7-2, the J gene TRBJ2-5; D is uncertain. The CDR3 has 15 residues. The V end lost 5 bases, the J end lost 5 bases, and 18 bases lay between the germline ends. The germline V gene has CDR1 SGHTA and CDR2 FQGNSA. This chain's CDR3 is CASSPRSTLGETQYF. The CDR3 nucleotides are TGTGCCAGCAGCCCCCGCTCGACCCTCGGGGAGACCCAGTACTTC.

The rearrangement links TRBV10-3 to TRBJ2-1; TRBD1 matches 7 bases. CDR1 ENHRY and CDR2 SYGVKD come from the germline V gene. The CDR3 length is 15 residues. V lost 6 bases, J lost 6 bases, and 11 bases stayed unmatched. DNA for the CDR3: TGTGCCATCAGGGACCCCGGACAGGTGGTCAATGAGCAGTTCTTC. Translating gives CAIRDPGQVVNEQFF.

This clone has only one observation. The chain is built from TRBV7-8 and TRBJ2-5; maybe TRBD2 (6 bases). Trimming shortened V by 1 base and J by 6 bases, and 15 bases separated the two germline ends. From germline, CDR1 is SGHVS and CDR2 FQNEAQ. The CDR3 has 15 residues. The CDR3 loop reads CASSLGRVNRQTQYF. CDR3 sequence (DNA): TGTGCCAGCAGCTTAGGGAGGGTTAATCGGCAGACCCAGTACTTC. Variable domain in full (rest from reference TRBV7-8 and TRBJ2-5): GAGVSQSPRYKVAKRGQDVALRCDPISGHVSLFWYQQALGQGPEFLTYFQNEAQLDKSGLPSDRFFAERPEGSVSTLKIQRTQQEDSAVYLCASSLGRVNRQTQYFGPGTRLLVL.

The V call is TRBV19, the J call TRBJ1-1; possibly TRBD1 for D (6 bases). Per the germline V gene, CDR1 is LNHDA and CDR2 is SQIVND (reference sequence). Deletions cut 7 bases from V and 7 bases from J, with 19 bases between. This CDR3 contains 14 residues. The chain's CDR3 is CASTLRETGLEAFF. CDR3 bases: TGTGCCAGTACCCTAAGGGAGACAGGACTTGAAGCTTTCTTT.

This clone showed up just a few times. A junction end diverges from the germline sequence, so it may reflect a read error. This chain connects TRBV5-6 to TRBJ2-3, with D possibly being TRBD2 (5 bases). Germline CDR1 SGHDT, CDR2 YYEEEE. The CDR3 loop spans 12 amino acids. CDR3 in amino acids: CASSFTVTTEYF. CDR3 nucleotides: TGTGCCAGCAGCTTCACTGTGACTACGGAGTATTTT.

J is TRBJ1-2 and V is TRBV6-6; D is perhaps TRBD1 (6 bases). The CDR3 has 11 residues. The V end lost 10 bases, the J end lost 6 bases, and 12 bases lay between the germline ends. Germline V gives CDR1 MNHNY, CDR2 SVGAGI (reference sequence). CDR3 nucleotide sequence: TGTGCCATCCAAGGGGGGGATGGCTACACCTTC. This translates into CAIQGGDGYTF.

V gene TRBV5-1 combines with J gene TRBJ2-2; TRBD1 is a possible D gene (6 bases). The germline gives CDR1 SGHRS, CDR2 YFSETQ. V lost 1 base and J lost 1, with 14 bases in between. The CDR3 spans 17 residues. CDR3 protein: CASSLTPPGQNTGELFF. In nucleotides, the CDR3 is TGCGCCAGCAGCTTGACACCCCCGGGACAGAACACCGGGGAGCTGTTTTTT. Full variable domain (remainder filled in from reference TRBV5-1 and TRBJ2-2): KAGVTQTPRYLIKTRGQQVTLSCSPISGHRSVSWYQQTPGQGLQFLFEYFSETQRNKGNFPGRFSGRQFSNSRSEMNVSTLELGDSALYLCASSLTPPGQNTGELFFGEGSRLTVL.

The chain carries TRBV4-3 and TRBJ2-3, with a tentative D call TRBD1 (6 bases). Germline CDR1 LGHNA, CDR2 YSLEER. The length of the CDR3 is 17 residues. The germline V and J ends were trimmed by 4 bases and 3 bases, with 20 bases remaining between them. CDR3 DNA sequence: TGCGCCAGCAGCCGGAACCGGGACACTGCAAGTACAGATACGCAGTATTTT. Residues: CASSRNRDTASTDTQYF.

J is TRBJ1-2 and V is TRBV29-1, with TRBD1 identical over 7 bases. The germline V gene encodes CDR1 SQVTM and CDR2 ANQGSEA. CDR3 length: 14 residues. Trimming took 1 base from V and 8 from J; bases not matched to a gene: 10. CDR3 in DNA: TGCAGCGTTGAAGCGCGACAGGGTCTGTGGGGCTACACCTTC. It codes for CSVEARQGLWGYTF.

The CDR3 bases are TGTGCCAGCAGCCGGACCGGGACAGGGCGGGGGTATGGCTACACCTTC. Protein sequence: CASSRTGTGRGYGYTF. The chain joins TRBV5-6 to TRBJ1-2; 9 bases are a match to TRBD1. This CDR3 is built from 16 residues. In germline, CDR1 is SGHDT, CDR2 YYEEEE. V lost 4 bases, J lost 5 bases, and 12 bases stayed unmatched.

This clone was detected once. This chain joins TRBV2 and TRBJ1-4, with 8 bases fitting TRBD1. This CDR3 has 15 residues. J gave up 7 bases and V 7 bases, and 11 bases lay outside the gene matches. Germline V CDR1 and CDR2: SNHLY, FYNNEI. CDR3: CASKGQGASREKLFF. CDR3 coding DNA: TGTGCCAGCAAAGGCCAGGGGGCGTCTCGTGAAAAACTGTTTTTT.

J is TRBJ1-5 and V is TRBV3-1 (or the pseudogene TRBV3-2), with 8 bases identical to TRBD1. The CDR3 covers 14 residues. Germline V CDR1 and CDR2: LGHDT, YNNKEL (reference sequence). Trimming took 2 bases from V and 7 from J; bases not matched to a gene: 4. The CDR3: CASSQRTGRQPQHF. The CDR3 bases are TGTGCCAGCAGCCAAAGGACAGGGCGGCAGCCCCAGCATTTT.

This clone was counted a single time. The chain recombines TRBV6-5 with TRBJ1-6; a possible D gene is TRBD1 (5 bases). Trimming pared 6 bases from V and 10 bases from J, leaving 16 bases between. CDR3 length equals 14 residues. Germline loops: CDR1 MNHEY, CDR2 SVGAGI. This chain's CDR3 is CASRLTDDVSPLHF. CDR3 nucleotides: TGTGCCAGCAGACTGACAGACGACGTGTCACCCCTCCACTTT.

V gene TRBV5-1 combines with J gene TRBJ1-5; TRBD1 aligns across 9 bases. V gave up 4 bases and J gave up 3 bases; unmatched junction bases: 11. The V gene's germline CDR1 is SGHRS and CDR2 YFSETQ. The length of the CDR3 is 17 residues. In DNA, the CDR3 is TGCGCCAGCAGCCCCTCCCCCGGGACAGGGAACAATCAGCCCCAGCATTTT. Protein: CASSPSPGTGNNQPQHF.

The chain joins TRBV7-9 to TRBJ1-6; no reliable D call. This CDR3 is built from 15 residues. The V end lost 6 bases, the J end lost 8 bases, and 17 bases lay between the germline ends. Per germline, CDR1 SEHNR and CDR2 FQNEAQ (reference sequence). This CDR3 is CASRHPFPSYSPLHF. As DNA, the CDR3 is TGTGCCAGCAGACACCCATTCCCGTCCTATTCACCCCTCCACTTT.